The rows below give T cell receptor beta chains drawn from one sample of a study of blood T cell repertoires in COVID-19. Profiling relied on immunoSEQ multiplex PCR, and the TCRdb table lists in-frame clones only, not all of them. The sample has over 150,000 clones, around four fifths seen once. Specimen: PBMCs or T cells enriched from blood (not recorded which). These receptors were obtained from a man in his fifties or sixties who had recovered from COVID-19. CDR3s include the opening cysteine and the closing phenylalanine or tryptophan. D genes are given only for firm matches. Clone sizes are given selectively: once, few, many, or a class where the clone is expanded.

NA	TRBV19	TRBJ1-4	once	CASRFPGLNEKLFF	TGTGCCAGTAGATTCCCGGGTCTTAATGAAAAACTGTTTTTT
NA	TRBV6-5	TRBJ2-2	NA	CASSYEGGELFF	TGTGCCAGCAGTTACGAGGGCGGGGAGCTGTTTTTT
NA	TRBV6-2/TRBV6-3	TRBJ1-2	few	CASSRFGEGNYGYTF	TGTGCCAGCAGCCGTTTCGGCGAGGGCAACTATGGCTACACCTTC
TRBD1	TRBV11-1	TRBJ2-7	NA	CASSLRTGAYEQYF	TGTGCCAGCAGCTTACGAACAGGGGCCTACGAGCAGTACTTC
TRBD1	TRBV13	TRBJ1-6	NA	CASSLDRGNSPLHF	TGTGCCAGCAGCTTGGACAGGGGTAATTCACCCCTCCACTTT
TRBD1	TRBV6-1	TRBJ2-7	NA	CASSERQGHSYEQYF	TGTGCCAGCAGTGAGCGACAGGGACACTCCTACGAGCAGTACTTC
TRBD2	TRBV11-3	TRBJ2-2	NA	CASSLMGGKNTGELFF	TGTGCCAGCAGCTTAATGGGGGGGAAAAACACCGGGGAGCTGTTTTTT
TRBD2	TRBV29-1	TRBJ2-3	once	CGARLAGGRDTQYF	TGTGGGGCCAGACTAGCGGGGGGTAGAGATACGCAGTATTTT
NA	TRBV6-5	TRBJ2-3	NA	CASSYSQGSTDTQYF	TGTGCCAGCAGTTATTCACAGGGTAGCACAGATACGCAGTATTTT
TRBD2	TRBV30	TRBJ2-3	NA	CAWSGAGGFSDTQYF	TGTGCCTGGAGTGGAGCGGGGGGCTTTTCAGATACGCAGTATTTT
NA	TRBV2	TRBJ1-5	few	CASSDLWTANQPQHF	TGTGCCAGCAGTGACCTCTGGACAGCAAATCAGCCCCAGCATTTT
TRBD1	TRBV7-2	TRBJ1-5	NA	CASSARQGTQPQHF	TGTGCCAGCAGCGCCAGACAGGGCACTCAGCCCCAGCATTTT
TRBD1	TRBV5-6	TRBJ1-2	few	CASKRQGRNYGYTF	TGTGCCAGCAAGCGACAGGGGCGAAACTATGGCTACACCTTC
TRBD1	TRBV18	TRBJ1-4	NA	CASSETGLTNEKLFF	TGTGCCAGCTCAGAGACAGGGCTTACTAATGAAAAACTGTTTTTT
NA	TRBV7-2	TRBJ1-3	NA	CASSNDRTSGNTIYF	TGTGCCAGCAGCAATGACAGAACATCTGGAAACACCATATATTTT
NA	TRBV19	TRBJ2-7	NA	CASSMTTTTYEQYF	TGTGCCAGTAGTATGACGACAACCACCTACGAGCAGTACTTC
TRBD1	TRBV19	TRBJ1-5	NA	CASSMRGQESNQPQHF	TGTGCCAGTAGTATGAGAGGACAGGAGAGCAATCAGCCCCAGCATTTT
NA	TRBV3-1/TRBV3-2	TRBJ1-6	NA	CASSQAQGNSPLHF	TGTGCCAGCAGCCAAGCCCAGGGGAATTCACCCCTCCACTTT
NA	TRBV6-5	TRBJ2-1	NA	CASKKGESSNEQFF	TGTGCCAGCAAGAAGGGGGAAAGTAGCAATGAGCAGTTCTTC
NA	TRBV4-2	TRBJ1-2	NA	CASSQDPIGRGAGYTF	TGTGCCAGCAGCCAAGATCCTATCGGGCGGGGGGCCGGCTACACCTTC
TRBD1	TRBV12-3/TRBV12-4	TRBJ1-2	NA	CASSLEGAGYTF	TGTGCCAGCAGTTTAGAGGGGGCAGGCTACACCTTC
NA	TRBV9	TRBJ1-2	NA	CASSVDSDYGYTF	TGTGCCAGCAGCGTAGATTCGGACTATGGCTACACCTTC
NA	TRBV12-5	TRBJ2-5	NA	CASGFAGARETQYF	TGTGCTAGTGGTTTCGCTGGGGCGAGAGAGACCCAGTACTTC
NA	TRBV10-3	TRBJ1-1	NA	CAISVPRGEAFF	TGTGCCATCAGTGTACCGCGAGGGGAAGCTTTCTTT
NA	TRBV15	TRBJ1-4	NA	CATSPPSRGNEKLFF	TGTGCCACCAGCCCTCCGTCCAGGGGTAATGAAAAACTGTTTTTT
TRBD2	TRBV18	TRBJ2-3	NA	CASSPGRLAGSDTQYF	TGTGCCAGCTCACCGGGGAGGCTAGCGGGGTCAGATACGCAGTATTTT
NA	TRBV14	TRBJ2-7	NA	CASSPLNSYEQYF	TGTGCCAGCAGCCCTTTAAATTCCTACGAGCAGTACTTC
TRBD2	TRBV7-2	TRBJ2-5	NA	CASSLALSGGETQYF	TGTGCCAGCAGCTTAGCCCTCAGCGGGGGGGAGACCCAGTACTTC
NA	TRBV25-1	TRBJ2-1	NA	CASSADSSYNEQFF	TGTGCCAGCAGTGCTGATAGCTCCTACAATGAGCAGTTCTTC
TRBD2	TRBV4-1	TRBJ2-1	NA	CASSQDYRGGNNEQFF	TGCGCCAGCAGCCAAGATTACCGGGGGGGCAATAATGAGCAGTTCTTC
TRBD1	TRBV6-5	TRBJ2-2	NA	CASRTGGANTGELFF	TGTGCCAGCAGGACAGGGGGCGCAAACACCGGGGAGCTGTTTTTT
TRBD2	TRBV3-1/TRBV3-2	TRBJ2-5	NA	CASSLSRTSGLQETQYF	TGTGCCAGCAGCCTAAGCCGCACTAGCGGGCTTCAAGAGACCCAGTACTTC
NA	TRBV24-1	TRBJ1-4	NA	CATPRDSATNEKLFF	TGTGCCACCCCCAGGGACTCTGCAACTAATGAAAAACTGTTTTTT
NA	TRBV5-6	TRBJ1-6	NA	CASSPLKRGYNSPLHF	TGTGCCAGCAGCCCCTTGAAGCGGGGCTATAATTCACCCCTCCACTTT
NA	TRBV2	TRBJ1-5	NA	CASSGNSAGQPQHF	TGTGCCAGCAGTGGTAACTCAGCGGGCCAGCCCCAGCATTTT
TRBD2	TRBV27	TRBJ2-3	once	CASSPSSGETTDTQYF	TGTGCCAGCAGTCCGTCTAGCGGGGAGACCACAGATACGCAGTATTTT
NA	TRBV2	TRBJ1-6	once	CASSRGGGYNSPLHF	TGTGCCAGCAGTAGGGGGGGAGGCTATAATTCACCCCTCCACTTT
TRBD1	TRBV29-1	TRBJ2-2	NA	CSVRTGTGVTGELFF	TGCAGCGTAAGAACCGGGACAGGGGTCACCGGGGAGCTGTTTTTT
TRBD2	TRBV4-1	TRBJ2-3	NA	CASSQYGLADTDTQYF	TGCGCCAGCAGCCAATATGGACTAGCGGATACAGATACGCAGTATTTT
NA	TRBV7-2	TRBJ1-4	once	CASSLGQPPDPCIF	TGTGCCAGCAGCTTAGGACAGCCCCCGGACCCTTGTATTTTT
TRBD2	TRBV5-1	TRBJ2-1	NA	CASSLVGGGYNEQFF	TGCGCCAGCAGCTTGGTCGGGGGGGGCTACAATGAGCAGTTCTTC
TRBD1	TRBV19	TRBJ1-2	NA	CASNLGTGGYTF	TGTGCCAGTAACCTCGGGACAGGGGGCTACACCTTC
NA	TRBV4-2	TRBJ1-2	NA	CASSQEESRGRGYTF	TGTGCCAGCAGCCAAGAAGAAAGCCGCGGTCGCGGCTACACCTTC
NA	TRBV5-6	TRBJ1-6	many	CASSFGSRNSPLHF	TGTGCCAGCAGCTTCGGGAGTCGGAATTCACCCCTCCACTTT
NA	TRBV7-2	TRBJ1-4	NA	CASRGRGEKLFF	TGTGCCAGCAGGGGGCGGGGTGAAAAACTGTTTTTT
NA	TRBV3-1/TRBV3-2	TRBJ2-7	few	CASSLRGAGAWQYF	TGTGCCAGCAGCCTCCGGGGGGCGGGGGCCTGGCAGTACTTC
NA	TRBV2	TRBJ1-1	once	CASDRRQRVNTEAFF	TGTGCCAGCGACAGGAGGCAGAGGGTGAACACTGAAGCTTTCTTT
TRBD1	TRBV19	TRBJ2-3	once	CASSSRTGSDTQYF	TGTGCCAGTAGTTCTCGGACAGGGTCAGATACGCAGTATTTT
TRBD1	TRBV2	TRBJ1-1	few	CASSDLGQGVDTEAFF	TGTGCCAGCAGTGATTTGGGACAGGGGGTGGACACTGAAGCTTTCTTT
NA	TRBV9	TRBJ1-1	NA	CASSAQTGSAAFF	TGTGCCAGCAGCGCCCAAACAGGAAGCGCAGCTTTCTTT
NA	TRBV3-1/TRBV3-2	TRBJ1-6	NA	CASSQVAGDSPLHF	TGTGCCAGCAGCCAAGTCGCAGGTGATTCACCCCTCCACTTT
TRBD1	TRBV25-1	TRBJ1-2	NA	CASSPVDRDGGHGYTF	TGTGCCAGCAGTCCCGTGGACAGGGATGGAGGTCATGGCTACACCTTC
TRBD1	TRBV18	TRBJ2-6	NA	CASSPLDRARSSGANVLTF	TGTGCCAGCTCACCACTGGACAGGGCTAGGAGCTCTGGGGCCAACGTCCTGACTTTC
TRBD2	TRBV2	TRBJ2-3	once	CASLGGGGTDTQYF	TGTGCCAGCTTGGGTGGGGGGGGCACAGATACGCAGTATTTT
TRBD2	TRBV5-6	TRBJ2-1	NA	CASSLAGPSGEQFF	TGTGCCAGCAGCTTGGCCGGGCCTAGCGGGGAGCAGTTCTTC
TRBD2	TRBV7-3	TRBJ2-3	NA	CASSPGGGPSTDTQYF	TGTGCCAGCAGCCCGGGCGGGGGGCCTAGCACAGATACGCAGTATTTT
NA	TRBV12-3/TRBV12-4	TRBJ1-6	NA	CASSLSPNSPLHF	TGTGCCAGCAGTTTAAGCCCGAATTCACCCCTCCACTTT
NA	TRBV5-1	TRBJ2-1	NA	CASSLAPQFTNNEQFF	TGCGCCAGCAGCTTGGCCCCGCAGTTTACCAACAATGAGCAGTTCTTC